These 24 T cell receptor beta chains were all obtained from the same sample, sequenced in a study of T cells in Graves' hyperthyroidism and ophthalmopathy. Amplified TCR beta CDR3 regions came from RNA transcripts. The study used the HTBI primer set for a first-round RT-PCR of the TCR CDR3. TCRdb itself ran the multiplex PCR reads through MiXCR, one entry per CDR3 protein. The repertoire holds around 440,000 distinct CDR3 sequences, approximately 14% seen once, with 14% in the top ten. Sequenced material: blood. The source is a woman between 18 and 29 years old with Graves' hyperthyroidism.

This clonotype came up a few times. The gene calls are TRBV11-3 and TRBJ2-2, with D possibly matching TRBD1 (5 bases). Looked up from germline, CDR1 is SGHNT and CDR2 is YENEEA. The CDR3 has 15 residues. The V gene lost 5 bases and the J gene lost 1 base, with 11 bases spanning the gap. The CDR3 DNA reads TGTGCCAGCAGCACCCGGACACAGAACACCGGGGAGCTGTTTTTT. This gives the protein CASSTRTQNTGELFF.

The CDR3 sequence is CASSHVPRGLTGELFF. Here the CDR3 DNA reads TGCGCCAGCAGCCATGTCCCCCGGGGGCTCACCGGGGAGCTGTTTTTT. V usage is TRBV4-3 and J usage is TRBJ2-2; D possibly uses TRBD1 or TRBD2 (6 bases each). The germline V gene encodes CDR1 LGHNA and CDR2 YSLEER. The CDR3 sequence is 16 residues long. Trimming pared 3 bases from V and 4 bases from J, leaving 15 bases between.

About this clonotype: Possible read error: a much larger clone is one base away. The rearrangement joins TRBV28 to TRBJ2-5; D may be TRBD2 (5 bases). Germline values: CDR1 MDHEN, CDR2 SYDVKM. Trimming removed 6 bases at V and 13 bases at J, with 24 bases between. This CDR3 is 14 amino acids long. The CDR3 nucleotides read TGTGCCAGCAGGCCGGACCCAAGCCCGGGGAACTTGTACTTC. Translated, it gives CASRPDPSPGNLYF.

The rearrangement links TRBV6-5 to TRBJ2-1; TRBD2 matches 7 bases. The V gene end was trimmed by 2 bases and the J gene end by 15 bases; junction bases not matched to a gene: 13. The CDR3 loop spans 14 amino acids. CDR1 and CDR2 from the germline V gene are MNHEY and SVGAGI. The chain's CDR3 is CASSYRSRGSPRFF. The CDR3 bases are TGTGCCAGCAGTTACAGGTCCCGCGGGAGTCCCCGGTTCTTC.

This clonotype appeared a few times. This chain joins TRBV7-9 and TRBJ2-6; maybe TRBD2 (6 bases). The germline V gene encodes CDR1 SEHNR and CDR2 FQNEAQ (reference sequence). This CDR3 region has 16 residues. The V gene lost 2 bases and the J gene lost 2 bases, with 10 bases spanning the gap. CDR3 amino acids: CASSLTSGAGANVLTF. CDR3 bases: TGTGCCAGCAGCTTAACTTCGGGGGCTGGGGCCAACGTCCTGACTTTC.

This clonotype was seen a handful of times. This rearrangement joins TRBV20-1 to TRBJ1-1; D gene ambiguous. The CDR3 totals 15 residues. The germline V gene has CDR1 DFQATT and CDR2 SNEGSKA (reference sequence). V was clipped by 0 bases and J by 4 bases, with 15 bases between them. The CDR3 bases are TGCAGTGCTAGAGATCCGTACGTGGGGAGCACTGAAGCTTTCTTT. Its translation: CSARDPYVGSTEAFF.

The chain links TRBV5-4 to TRBJ2-1; TRBD2 agrees at 12 bases. Germline loops: CDR1 SGHNT, CDR2 YYREEE (reference sequence). The ends lost 0 bases at V and 6 bases at J; junction bases unmatched: 13. The CDR3 runs 19 residues. This CDR3 is CASSLGASGRAFGFNEQFF. CDR3 coding DNA: TGTGCCAGCAGCTTGGGTGCTAGCGGGAGGGCCTTTGGATTCAATGAGCAGTTCTTC. Full variable domain (remainder filled in from reference TRBV5-4 and TRBJ2-1): ETGVTQSPTHLIKTRGQQVTLRCSSQSGHNTVSWYQQALGQGPQFIFQYYREEENGRGNFPPRFSGLQFPNYSSELNVNALELDDSALYLCASSLGASGRAFGFNEQFFGPGTRLTVL.

This chain joins TRBV15 and TRBJ1-2; the D gene is possibly TRBD1 (5 bases). CDR3 length equals 15 residues. Trimming removed 0 bases from V and 2 bases from J, with 10 bases in between. Germline V lookup: CDR1 LNHNV, CDR2 YYDKDF (reference sequence). The CDR3 here is CATSRDKGSNYGYTF. The DNA for the CDR3 is TGTGCCACCAGCAGAGATAAGGGGAGCAACTATGGCTACACCTTC.

The chain is built from TRBV20-1 and TRBJ1-2; 11 nucleotides line up with TRBD1. The CDR3 runs 18 residues. Germline V gives CDR1 DFQATT, CDR2 SNEGSKA (reference sequence). The trim removed 1 base at V and 0 bases at J, leaving 10 bases unmatched. This chain's CDR3 is CSARGGGTGGSTNYGYTF. The CDR3 region has the DNA TGCAGTGCTAGAGGGGGGGGGACAGGGGGTTCTACTAACTATGGCTACACCTTC.

As concerns this clonotype: A much bigger clone sits one base away, suggesting this may be a read error. The chain links TRBV20-1 to TRBJ2-5, with D possibly TRBD2 on 5 matching bases. The tail of the sequence fits TRBJ2-1 better, so the J call may be wrong. Germline values: CDR1 DFQATT, CDR2 SNEGSKA (reference sequence). This CDR3 contains 14 residues. In nucleotides, the CDR3 is TGCAGTGCTAGAGATGACGGTAGTTGGGAGACCCAGTTCTTC. Encoded protein: CSARDDGSWETQFF.

The gene calls are TRBV19 and TRBJ1-1; 11 bases fit TRBD1. Germline loops: CDR1 LNHDA, CDR2 SQIVND (reference sequence). This CDR3 region has 16 residues. The ends lost 4 bases at V and 1 base at J; junction bases unmatched: 5. The chain's CDR3 is CASSTRDRGKNTEAFF. CDR3 coding DNA: TGTGCCAGTAGTACCCGGGACAGGGGGAAGAACACTGAAGCTTTCTTT.

This clonotype was seen at least ten times. This sequence joins TRBV27 and TRBJ2-7; TRBD2 agrees at 7 bases. The CDR3 consists of 13 residues. Germline loops: CDR1 MNHEY, CDR2 SMNVEV (reference sequence). The V and J ends lost 7 bases and 5 bases, in that order; junction bases with no gene match: 8. The CDR3 DNA is TGTGCCAGCATCGGACTAGGGGTTGACGAGCAGTACTTC. Translated: CASIGLGVDEQYF.

In its sample, this clonotype was seen many times. V is TRBV7-2 and J is TRBJ2-5; TRBD2 aligns across 10 bases. Trimming removed 1 base from V and 4 bases from J; junction bases left unmatched: 6. The CDR3 is 16 amino acids. Germline V gene data show CDR1 as SGHTA and CDR2 as FQGNSA. The CDR3 loop is CASSLVLASGGETQYF. Here the CDR3 DNA reads TGTGCCAGCAGCTTAGTTTTAGCTAGCGGGGGAGAGACCCAGTACTTC.

This clonotype has at least ten counts. The genes are TRBV2 and TRBJ2-5; weak D call: TRBD2 (7 bases). From germline, CDR1 is SNHLY and CDR2 FYNNEI. V was trimmed by 6 bases and J by 7 bases, leaving 18 bases between them. This CDR3 comprises 14 residues. CDR3 protein: CASSPVRGGGTQYF. Here the CDR3 DNA reads TGTGCCAGCAGCCCTGTAAGAGGGGGGGGGACCCAGTACTTC.

V gene TRBV10-3 combines with J gene TRBJ2-1; D is undetermined. Germline CDR1 and CDR2: ENHRY and SYGVKD. Deletions cut 0 bases from V and 5 bases from J, with 14 bases between. CDR3 length: 16 amino acids. The CDR3: CAISESSVRLDNEQFF. Written as DNA, the CDR3 is TGTGCCATCAGTGAGTCGTCCGTCAGGTTGGACAATGAGCAGTTCTTC.

This clonotype came up a few times. The chain links TRBV7-9 to TRBJ1-4; 8 bases are shared with TRBD1. CDR1 and CDR2 from the germline V gene are SEHNR and FQNEAQ (reference sequence). CDR3 length: 21 residues. J lost 6 bases, V lost 1 base, and 22 bases had no gene match. CDR3 region: CASSLVSGTGRSYSGYEKLFF. The CDR3 nucleotides are TGTGCCAGCAGCTTAGTTTCTGGGACAGGTCGATCTTATTCGGGTTATGAAAAACTGTTTTTT.

In its sample, this clonotype was seen many times. V usage is TRBV5-1 and J usage is TRBJ2-7; 8 bases align to TRBD1. CDR3 length: 14 residues. Per germline, CDR1 SGHRS and CDR2 YFSETQ. V shed 4 bases, J shed 4 bases, and the junction held 7 bases outside the gene matches. The CDR3 DNA is TGCGCCAGCAGCCCGGACAGGGTCGCGTACGAGCAGTACTTC. Protein: CASSPDRVAYEQYF.

This chain uses TRBV19 with TRBJ2-7; the D gene is possibly TRBD1 (6 bases). This CDR3 is 16 amino acids long. Germline CDR1 and CDR2: LNHDA and SQIVND (reference sequence). The V end was cut by 4 bases, the J end by 3 bases, with 19 bases between. As DNA, the CDR3 is TGTGCCAGTAGTACTTTAACAGGGAAATCTCTCTACGAGCAGTACTTC. Its translation is CASSTLTGKSLYEQYF.

This clonotype has at least ten counts. The V gene is TRBV27, the J gene TRBJ2-5; D perhaps matches TRBD1 (6 bases). Germline CDR1 reads MNHEY; CDR2 reads SMNVEV (reference sequence). V lost 6 bases, J lost 3 bases, and 14 bases lay in between. CDR3 length equals 14 residues. The DNA for the CDR3 is TGTGCCAGCAGAAGGGACACCAAGAAAGAGACCCAGTACTTC. Translating gives CASRRDTKKETQYF.

This clonotype has at least ten counts. The V gene is TRBV18, the J gene TRBJ2-3; TRBD2 aligns across 8 bases. The J segment lost 2 bases and the V segment lost 6 bases, leaving 10 bases of the junction unmatched. Germline CDR1 and CDR2: KGHSH and LQKENI. The CDR3 loop spans 16 amino acids. CDR3 sequence: CASSPELAGYTDTQYF. The CDR3, as DNA: TGTGCCAGCTCGCCTGAGTTAGCGGGGTACACAGATACGCAGTATTTT.

Ten or more counts support this clonotype. V and J are TRBV7-3 and TRBJ1-6, with no clear D. The CDR3 totals 13 residues. Germline V gene data show CDR1 as SGHTA and CDR2 as FQGTGA. V shed 0 bases and J shed 5 bases, with 2 bases lying between them. CDR3 nucleotides: TGTGCCAGCAGCTTAACGGATAATTCACCCCTCCACTTT. This gives the protein CASSLTDNSPLHF.

The V and J genes are TRBV29-1 and TRBJ2-7; 10 positions match TRBD2. From germline, CDR1 is SQVTM and CDR2 ANQGSEA. V trimming: 7 bases; J trimming: 0 bases; junction bases outside the gene matches: 15. This CDR3 spans 17 amino acids. This CDR3 reads CSARTVVPSGGSYEQYF. The CDR3 nucleotides read TGCAGCGCCAGGACGGTGGTCCCTAGCGGGGGCTCCTACGAGCAGTACTTC.

The chain carries TRBV6-6 and TRBJ1-3; no clear D. Between the trimmed V and J ends, which lost 0 bases and 4 bases, there was a span of 13 bases. The CDR3 covers 16 residues. The germline V gene has CDR1 MNHNY and CDR2 SVGAGI (reference sequence). CDR3 coding DNA: TGTGCCAGCAGTTACTCGATAGTGACCTCGGGAAACACCATATATTTT. Translation: CASSYSIVTSGNTIYF.

This clonotype occurred a few times. J is TRBJ2-3 and V is TRBV19; 7 bases fit TRBD1. CDR1 and CDR2 (germline): LNHDA, SQIVND (reference sequence). There are 19 residues in the CDR3. After removal of 4 bases from V and 2 bases from J, the junction contained 18 bases not matched to a gene. The DNA of the CDR3 is TGTGCCAGTAGTACCACCGGGACAGCCTTTTCCTCGTCCACAGATACGCAGTATTTT. Translating gives CASSTTGTAFSSSTDTQYF.